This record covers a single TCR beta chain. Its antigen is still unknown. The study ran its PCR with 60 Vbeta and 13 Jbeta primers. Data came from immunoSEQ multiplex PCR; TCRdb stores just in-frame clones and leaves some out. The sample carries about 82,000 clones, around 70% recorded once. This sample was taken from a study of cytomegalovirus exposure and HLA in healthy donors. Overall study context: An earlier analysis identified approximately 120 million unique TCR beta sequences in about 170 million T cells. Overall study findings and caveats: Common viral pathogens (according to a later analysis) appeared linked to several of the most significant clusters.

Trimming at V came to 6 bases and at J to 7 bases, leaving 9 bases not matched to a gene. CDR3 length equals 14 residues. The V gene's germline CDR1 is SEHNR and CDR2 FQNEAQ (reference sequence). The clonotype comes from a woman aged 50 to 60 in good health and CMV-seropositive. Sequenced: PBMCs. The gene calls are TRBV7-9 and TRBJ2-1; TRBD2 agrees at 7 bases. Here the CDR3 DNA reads TGTGCCAGCAGACAAGCGGGAAGTGGGAATGAGCAGTTCTTC. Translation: CASRQAGSGNEQFF. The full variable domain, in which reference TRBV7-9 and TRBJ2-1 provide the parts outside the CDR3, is DTGVSQNPRHKITKRGQNVTFRCDPISEHNRLYWYRQTLGQGPEFLTYFQNEAQLEKSRLLSDRFSAERPKGSFSTLEIQRTEQGDSAMYLCASRQAGSGNEQFFGPGTRLTVL.